The sample holds one count of the clone carrying this T cell receptor beta chain. The sample is drawn from a study of cytomegalovirus exposure and HLA in healthy donors. The CDR3 covers 16 residues. Germline V gene data show CDR1 as SGHKS and CDR2 as YYEKEE (reference sequence). V shed 3 bases, J shed 1 base, and the junction held 4 bases outside the gene matches. 60 Vbeta and 13 Jbeta primers were used in PCR. Data came from immunoSEQ multiplex PCR; TCRdb stores just in-frame clones and leaves some out. The sample consists of approximately 160,000 clones, around four fifths of them appearing once. The sequence was collected from a woman between 50 and 59 years old in good health and CMV-seropositive. The chain combines TRBV5-5 with TRBJ2-6, with 7 bases fitting TRBD1. The sequencing sample was made of PBMCs. The chain's CDR3 is CASSSDRASGANVLTF. Written as DNA, the CDR3 is TGTGCCAGCAGCTCTGACAGGGCTTCTGGGGCCAACGTCCTGACTTTC. Combining the CDR3 with reference TRBV5-5 and TRBJ2-6 gives the whole variable domain DAGVTQSPTHLIKTRGQQVTLRCSPISGHKSVSWYQQVLGQGPQFIFQYYEKEERGRGNFPDRFSARQFPNYSSELNVNALLLGDSALYLCASSSDRASGANVLTFGAGSRLTVL.